The clone carrying this T cell receptor (beta chain) was recorded many times. Its antigen is currently unknown. CDR3 length: 15 amino acids. The germline V gene has CDR1 SEHNR and CDR2 FQNEAQ (reference sequence). Trimming shortened V by 5 bases and J by 4 bases, and 15 bases separated the two germline ends. The data derive from a study of Graves' ophthalmopathy and Graves' hyperthyroidism. Amplification of the TCR beta CDR3 regions used RNA transcripts (as template). HTBI primers served in a first-round RT-PCR, which a second-round multiplex PCR followed. TCRdb reprocessed the multiplex PCR reads with MiXCR, giving one entry per CDR3 protein. Among more than 550,000 distinct CDR3 sequences, more than 40% were seen once, and the ten largest hold more than 3%. Study-wide results and caveats: The authors also found most expanded thyroid clonotypes above 0.001 frequency in blood.

The study excluded patients with other autoimmune diseases, uncontrolled infections, pregnancy or lactation. From fresh peripheral blood, around 11 ml in volume, the PBMCs were obtained. The sequenced sample consisted of peripheral blood. V usage is TRBV7-9 and J usage is TRBJ1-3; the D is unclear. The TCR comes from an adult man with Graves' ophthalmopathy. CDR3 residues: CASSPAGQAGNTIYF. DNA for the CDR3: TGTGCCAGCAGCCCCGCTGGCCAGGCGGGAAACACCATATATTTT.